The source of this T cell receptor beta chain is a study of Tregs in tolerant kidney transplant recipients. This table comes from immunoSEQ multiplex PCR, and its TCRdb copy is limited to in-frame clones, with some not included. The sample lists about 100,000 clones, approximately 93% seen once, with 0.46% in the top ten. The sequencing here drew on CD4+ T cells from blood, taken before the transplant. This sequence was found in a human donor who received a combined kidney and bone marrow transplant.

The CDR3 region is CATGRWGEVTGELFF. DNA for the CDR3: TGTGCCACCGGCCGGTGGGGCGAGGTCACCGGGGAGCTGTTTTTT. This sequence joins TRBV15 and TRBJ2-2; D is perhaps TRBD1 (5 bases). Germline V gene lookup returns CDR1 LNHNV and CDR2 YYDKDF (reference sequence). The V end lost 8 bases, the J end lost 4 bases, and 17 bases lay between the germline ends. The CDR3 contains 15 residues.